The T cell receptor (beta chain) under discussion was sequenced for a study of blood T cell repertoires in COVID-19. The repertoire was sequenced with immunoSEQ multiplex PCR; TCRdb's copy has only in-frame clones and lacks some. Of 70,000 to 80,000 clones in the sample, approximately 90% are singletons; the top ten hold 4.8%. Germline V gene lookup returns CDR1 MDHEN and CDR2 SYDVKM. V shed 6 bases and J shed 0 bases, with 23 bases lying between them. This CDR3 spans 18 amino acids. The sequenced sample was peripheral blood. This sequence joins TRBV28 and TRBJ1-1, with D tentatively TRBD1 (6 bases). The clonotype was recovered from a woman aged 55-75 years with active COVID-19. CDR3 loop: CASRSSPRGAGMNTEAFF. The CDR3 DNA reads TGTGCCAGCAGATCCTCCCCCCGGGGGGCCGGCATGAACACTGAAGCTTTCTTT.